Only a few counts were recorded for the clone carrying this T cell receptor (beta chain). The antigen remains unidentified. Trimming cost V 5 bases and J 5 bases, with 10 bases left between them. Germline V lookup: CDR1 MNHEY, CDR2 SMNVEV (reference sequence). The CDR3 is made up of 13 amino acids. All patients were mismatch repair deficient, assessed by either PCR or immunohistochemistry. TCR sequencing covered a few patients who responded to pembrolizumab. The sample is drawn from a study of PD-1 blockade in mismatch repair-deficient tumors. Study results and limitations: Tumor-resident clones, often absent from pretreatment blood, expanded after pembrolizumab and then contracted.

Profiled with immunoSEQ multiplex PCR; TCRdb holds only in-frame clones, not every one. This table has roughly 48,000 clones, 65% to 80% appearing once. The gene calls are TRBV27 and TRBJ2-1; no clear D. This TCR came from an adult with mismatch repair-deficient cancer. The sample consisted of PBMCs, taken before pembrolizumab treatment. CDR3 in amino acids: CASSGPNHNEQFF. The CDR3 DNA reads TGTGCCAGCAGTGGGCCGAATCACAATGAGCAGTTCTTC.